This T cell receptor (beta chain) was obtained from a study of shared clonotypes between healthy human individuals. The ends were cut back, 3 bases at V and 7 bases at J, with 16 bases in the middle. The germline gives CDR1 KGHSH, CDR2 LQKENI. The CDR3 loop spans 15 amino acids. A remark on this clone: The antigen is not known.

The study, taken as a whole, reports: Some clonotypes were shared by all four sorted-subset donors, while others were not shared. The non-shared ones had lower generation probabilities than the shared ones.

Naive CD8 cells were CD45RO-negative, positively selected for CCR7, excluding terminally differentiated effector memory CD45RA+ cells. Sequenced by immunoSEQ multiplex PCR; TCRdb stores in-frame clones only, minus some. The sample holds about 2.1 million clones, around 93% seen once. This clonotype was sampled from a man between 18 and 29 years old in good health. Some clones in this sample may be carry-over from other donors' samples. Input material: naive CD8+ T cells from PBMCs. This chain joins TRBV18 and TRBJ2-1; D ambiguous. This chain's CDR3 is CASSPLGLMGNEQFF. CDR3 DNA sequence: TGTGCCAGCTCACCGCTGGGTCTAATGGGGAATGAGCAGTTCTTC.